This T cell receptor beta chain was sequenced during a study of shared clonotypes between healthy human individuals (dated by TCRdb to about 2020). Background for the entire study: Three men and a couple of women, aged 18 to 49 years, made up the cohort. For each donor, three plates each were used for CD4 naive and CD4 memory, two plates were used for CD8 naive, and one plate was used for CD8 memory. The study deeply sequenced blood TCR repertoires of several healthy adults to estimate repertoire size and the extent of clonotype sharing between individuals. Different laboratories and diverse techniques were used to prepare libraries and sequence TCR repertoires, to increase sequencing depth and limit assay-specific biases. Per donor, leukapheresis produced somewhere between about 0.8 and 9 billion PBMCs. Results the study describes overall, beyond this receptor: Approximately 5% of naive CD4, around 3.6% of naive CD8, approximately 2% of memory CD4, and 0.4% of memory CD8 clonotypes were shared across several donors. Based on pairwise subsampling, the degree of clonotype sharing among donors was expected to be affected by sequencing depth. Sampling was limited to blood, and TCR repertoires in tissue likely differ from TCR repertoires in blood. Even with the large sequencing depth, rarefaction of the sorted-subset datasets indicated that sequencing was incomplete. Compared with non-shared clonotypes, clonotypes shared by all four sorted-subset donors had higher generation probabilities. Because the study included only a small number of donors, the genetic and exposure-history diversity represented was limited. Naive subsets generally had larger estimated clonotype richness than memory subsets did.

CD8 naive samples consisted of CD45RO-negative cells that were positively selected for CCR7, yielding a CD45RA+CCR7+ population without TemRA cells. The donors were healthy, HIV-negative adults who had no recently reported acute infections or vaccinations. All donors were Caucasian adults living in Nashville, Tennessee, USA. After blood collection by leukapheresis, PBMCs were isolated using Ficoll-Histopaque density gradient centrifugation and then cryopreserved in the vapor phase of liquid nitrogen. Analytical flow cytometry was used to check the purity and quantity of every magnetically sorted T cell population. Genomic DNA was isolated from each sorted fraction and quantified by UV absorbance on a Nanodrop 2000c. Using the deep immunoSEQ assay, TCR CDR3 regions were amplified from genomic DNA by multiplex PCR. For each cell subset, the extracted genomic DNA was distributed evenly across all wells of several immunoSEQ 96-well plates, and each plate served as one replicate. Each replicate PCR for sorted subsets received about 0.2 ug genomic DNA, equal to roughly 30,000 T cell genomes. Purified libraries were quantified with a Qubit 3.0 fluorometer, sized on a Bioanalyzer 2100, and re-quantified with the KAPA Library Quantification kit. A separate single-read 150-cycle Illumina NextSeq 550 flow cell was used to sequence each immunoSEQ 96-well plate. In the paper's pipeline: Because the immunoSEQ output held only junctional sequences and lacked quality scores, the filtering could not match the filtering applied to full-length reads. Sequences were annotated with PyIR, a Python wrapper for IgBLAST v1.9, using IMGT germline references to assign V/J genes and CDR3. Reads were removed for weak V/J assignments (E-value above 1e-6), missing CDR3, stop codons, out-of-frame junctions, or ambiguous translated residues. V3J clonotypes were defined as sequences sharing the same inferred V gene, J gene, and CDR3 amino acid sequence. The percentage overlap between two repertoires was calculated by dividing the number of shared unique clonotypes by the size of the smaller repertoire. Three approaches were used to assess repertoire richness: RTK rarefaction, the Chao1 estimator, and Recon v2.1 estimates of unobserved clonotypes. Generation probabilities for all TCRbeta clonotypes obtained by the gDNA method from four donors were computed using OLGA. TCRdb retrieved this table from immuneACCESS and kept in-frame rearrangements only. Not all clones are present; in checked studies, unresolved V genes account for under half, and no reason is known for the remainder. V, J and clone size are taken as reported in that table, and D and trimming were inferred from the DNA itself. The sample includes roughly 850,000 clones, with roughly 96% observed a single time. Jointly, the top ten make up under 0.3% of the sample.

The CDR1 and CDR2 encoded by the germline V gene are SGHTA and FQGTGA. Including cysteine and phenylalanine, the CDR3 has 15 amino acids. The DNA shown is the 45-base CDR3, in frame from base 1. V was cut back by 1 base and J by 6 bases, leaving a gap of 13 bases between them. Comment on this clone: The specificity of this receptor is unknown. Within one base of it there is no much larger clone, and no base qualities were kept.

The source is a man younger than 40 in good health. The rearrangement combines TRBV7-3 with TRBJ2-1; the D region possibly corresponds to TRBD1 (5 bases align). Sequences were obtained from naive CD8+ T cells sorted from blood. The cell subset or site label corresponds to: CD45RA+CCR7+. The DNA sequence reads TGTGCCAGCAGCTTAATGGCAGGGCGGATCAATGAGCAGTTCTTC. This gives the protein CASSLMAGRINEQFF. The CDR3, completed at both ends by the reference TRBV7-3 and TRBJ2-1 genes, gives the full variable domain GAGVSQTPSNKVTEKGKYVELRCDPISGHTALYWYRQSLGQGPEFLIYFQGTGAADDSGLPNDRFFAVRPEGSVSTLKIQRTERGDSAVYLCASSLMAGRINEQFFGPGTRLTVL.